A single sample gave rise to the 17 T cell receptor beta chains below, sequenced in a study of T cell responses to AZD1222 COVID-19 vaccine. The data were produced by immunoSEQ multiplex PCR, yet TCRdb's version contains in-frame clones alone and is incomplete. The sample has under 200,000 clones, about 94% seen once. Material: peripheral blood, obtained on day 0 of AZD1222 vaccination. All receptors derive from an adult in good health.

The genes are TRBV5-1 and TRBJ2-7; D unresolved. Per germline, CDR1 SGHRS and CDR2 YFSETQ. This CDR3 region has 14 residues. V was pared by 7 bases and J by 0 bases, with 14 bases between. The DNA of the CDR3 is TGCGCCAGCCGCCCGGCTGTAAACTCCTACGAGCAGTACTTC. Amino acid sequence: CASRPAVNSYEQYF.

This clone has only one observation. The J gene is TRBJ2-3, the V gene TRBV11-2; 8 bases match TRBD2. CDR3 length equals 13 residues. The junction had 7 bases not matched to a gene; V was cut back by 8 bases and J by 6 bases. Germline CDR1 and CDR2: SGHAT and FQNNGV. The CDR3 loop is CASLFTGGDTQYF. CDR3 coding DNA: TGTGCCAGCTTATTCACGGGGGGGGATACGCAGTATTTT.

The genes are TRBV6-5 and TRBJ1-2; tentatively, D is TRBD1 (6 bases). The V and J ends lost 4 bases and 8 bases respectively, with 8 bases between them. Per germline, CDR1 MNHEY and CDR2 SVGAGI. This CDR3 has 11 amino acids. In DNA form, the CDR3 reads TGTGCCAGCAGTTCCGGGGGCGGCTACACCTTC. This sequence encodes CASSSGGGYTF.

The chain is built from TRBV9 and TRBJ2-3; 10 bases map to TRBD2. This CDR3 is 16 amino acids long. Germline V gene data show CDR1 as SGDLS and CDR2 as YYNGEE. V shed 0 bases and J 3 bases; nucleotides not matched to a gene: 4. The CDR3, as DNA: TGTGCCAGCAGCGTAGGAGCGGGAGGGACGACAGATACGCAGTATTTT. Protein product: CASSVGAGGTTDTQYF.

The V and J genes are TRBV4-1 and TRBJ2-5, with D unclear. Trimming removed 0 bases at V and 2 bases at J, with 16 bases between. The CDR3 is made up of 17 amino acids. Germline V CDR1 and CDR2: MGHRA, YSYEKL. CDR3: CASSQDITQAIQETQYF. CDR3 nucleotides: TGCGCCAGCAGCCAAGATATTACCCAGGCCATTCAAGAGACCCAGTACTTC.

This clone was observed a handful of times. The J gene is TRBJ2-1, the V gene TRBV10-3; D is possibly TRBD2 (6 bases). CDR3 length equals 13 residues. V dropped 6 bases and J dropped 4 bases, with 10 bases sitting between them. CDR1 and CDR2 from the germline V gene are ENHRY and SYGVKD. DNA of the CDR3: TGTGCCATCAGACTAGCAGAATACAATGAGCAGTTCTTC. It specifies CAIRLAEYNEQFF.

V and J are TRBV4-3 and TRBJ2-2; 7 nucleotides align to TRBD1. The CDR3 is 14 amino acids. Germline CDR1 and CDR2: LGHNA and YSLEER. V was pared by 4 bases and J by 8 bases, with 7 bases of the junction left unmatched. The CDR3 DNA sequence: TGCGCCAGCAGCCTGGACAGGTGGGCGGGGGAGCTGTTTTTT. Encoded protein: CASSLDRWAGELFF.

This rearrangement joins TRBV28 to TRBJ1-2; D unclear. Germline CDR1 and CDR2: MDHEN and SYDVKM. The CDR3 covers 13 residues. V was shortened by 9 bases and J by 2 bases, with 13 bases between the two germline ends. The CDR3 sequence: CASLRATNYGYTF. The CDR3 DNA sequence: TGTGCCAGTCTCCGGGCCACCAACTATGGCTACACCTTC.

This clone has just one count. The rearrangement links TRBV27 to TRBJ2-1; D gene ambiguous. CDR3 length: 16 residues. Germline lookup yields CDR1 MNHEY and CDR2 SMNVEV (reference sequence). V was shortened by 0 bases and J by 8 bases, with 17 bases between the two germline ends. CDR3: CASSLSRRTNTDEQFF. CDR3 DNA: TGTGCCAGCAGTTTATCGCGACGAACCAACACGGATGAGCAGTTCTTC.

The genes are TRBV9 and TRBJ2-3; 10 bases agree with TRBD2. CDR1 and CDR2 from the germline V gene are SGDLS and YYNGEE. The CDR3 extends over 16 amino acids. V lost 1 base and J lost 0; bases outside the gene matches: 2. The CDR3: CASSVTSGISTDTQYF. The CDR3 bases are TGTGCCAGCAGCGTAACTAGCGGGATTAGCACAGATACGCAGTATTTT.

This chain links TRBV7-9 with TRBJ2-7; D may be TRBD2 (6 bases). Trimming pared 5 bases from V and 4 bases from J, leaving 18 bases between. The CDR3 runs to 15 residues. CDR1 is SEHNR and CDR2 is FQNEAQ in the germline V gene (reference sequence). The CDR3 loop reads CASSKTGLIVYEQYF. The CDR3 DNA sequence: TGTGCCAGCAGCAAAACGGGACTTATTGTTTACGAGCAGTACTTC.

The chain carries TRBV18 and TRBJ2-7; D unclear. V was cut by 3 bases and J by 2 bases, with 20 bases left in between. This CDR3 has 17 amino acids. Germline V gives CDR1 KGHSH, CDR2 LQKENI. CDR3: CASSPLPGNGLAYEQYF. The CDR3 DNA follows: TGTGCCAGCTCACCTCTTCCCGGAAACGGATTAGCCTACGAGCAGTACTTC.

V and J are TRBV6-2 or TRBV6-3 and TRBJ2-7; D not resolved. The ends were cut back, 0 bases at V and 2 bases at J, with 5 bases in the middle. This CDR3 spans 13 amino acids. CDR1 is MNHEY, CDR2 SVGEGT, per germline. The CDR3 region has the DNA TGTGCCAGCAGTTACTCGATCACCTACGAGCAGTACTTC. Translation gives CASSYSITYEQYF.

The J gene is TRBJ1-1, the V gene TRBV2; 9 nucleotides agree with TRBD1. The CDR3 is made up of 15 amino acids. Germline V lookup: CDR1 SNHLY, CDR2 FYNNEI. The V and J ends lost 4 bases and 1 base, in that order; junction bases with no gene match: 4. DNA for the CDR3: TGTGCCAGCAGTGCAAAGGGACAGGGGAACACTGAAGCTTTCTTT. This encodes CASSAKGQGNTEAFF.

This chain links TRBV5-4 with TRBJ2-6; weak D call: TRBD2 (6 bases). V lost 6 bases, J lost 0 bases, and 16 bases lay in between. This CDR3 region has 17 residues. Germline V CDR1 and CDR2: SGHNT, YYREEE (reference sequence). CDR3: CASIEGGAISGANVLTF. CDR3 in DNA: TGTGCCAGCATTGAGGGCGGGGCCATCTCTGGGGCCAACGTCCTGACTTTC. Combining the CDR3 with reference TRBV5-4 and TRBJ2-6 gives the whole variable domain ETGVTQSPTHLIKTRGQQVTLRCSSQSGHNTVSWYQQALGQGPQFIFQYYREEENGRGNFPPRFSGLQFPNYSSELNVNALELDDSALYLCASIEGGAISGANVLTFGAGSRLTVL.

CDR3 amino acids: CATTLRVRGPTSNQPQHF. The CDR3 nucleotides are TGTGCCACCACCCTGAGGGTGCGGGGGCCGACTAGCAATCAGCCCCAGCATTTT. The chain recombines TRBV24-1 with TRBJ1-5; tentatively, D is TRBD1 (6 bases). CDR1 and CDR2 from the germline V gene are KGHDR and SFDVKD. CDR3 size: 18 residues. V dropped 8 bases and J dropped 0 bases, with 22 bases sitting between them.

The chain carries TRBV28 and TRBJ2-7; TRBD1 matches at 9 bases. Losses at the gene ends were 5 bases for V and 0 bases for J; bases not matched to a gene: 5. The CDR3 contains 15 residues. Germline V lookup: CDR1 MDHEN, CDR2 SYDVKM. CDR3 residues: CASSAGTGSSYEQYF. The CDR3 region has the DNA TGTGCCAGCAGTGCCGGGACAGGGAGCTCCTACGAGCAGTACTTC.